This TCR beta chain appears in the sequencing data of a study of blood T cell repertoires in COVID-19. Study-wide context: Samples came from the United States, Italy and Spain, spanning acute and convalescent COVID-19.

Here immunoSEQ multiplex PCR was the method, and the copy in TCRdb shows in-frame clones only, minus some. This table has 86,000 or so clones, approximately 79% appearing once. V lost 4 bases and J 3 bases, leaving 10 bases between the germline ends. The CDR3 spans 13 residues. Germline V lookup: CDR1 WNHNN, CDR2 SYGVQD (reference sequence). What was sequenced was peripheral blood. The V call is TRBV10-1, the J call TRBJ2-7; D is undetermined. The TCR sequence derives from a man between 65 and 79 years old with acute or convalescent COVID-19. The CDR3 loop is CASSGRLDYEQYF. As DNA, the CDR3 is TGCGCCAGCAGTGGGAGACTGGACTACGAGCAGTACTTC.